This T cell receptor beta chain is from a study of shared clonotypes between healthy human individuals. TCRdb keeps only in-frame clones here, not all; method: immunoSEQ multiplex PCR. The data contain around 2.5 million clones, 93% of them singletons. Input material: naive CD4+ T cells from PBMCs. As to subset: CD45RA+ positively selected. The TCR comes from a man in his late teens or twenties in good health. Some clones in this sample may be carry-over from other donors' samples.

CDR3 in amino acids: CASSLDTGDFTDTQYF. In DNA, the CDR3 is TGTGCCAGCAGCTTAGACACGGGGGATTTCACAGATACGCAGTATTTT. This chain uses TRBV5-8 with TRBJ2-3; tentative D call: TRBD2 (6 bases). Between the trimmed V and J ends, which lost 2 bases and 2 bases, there was a span of 15 bases. This CDR3 has 16 residues. CDR1 and CDR2 from the germline V gene are SGHTS and YDEGEE.